This T cell receptor (beta chain) was identified during a study of identical twins. Findings of the study overall: One should note that invariant MAIT and iNKT cells could partly confound zero-insertion analyses.

Template switching created a universal primer site, and the cDNA included unique molecular identifiers. Each CDR3 protein gets one entry after TCRdb re-called the 5' RACE reads with MiXCR. The table has roughly 700,000 distinct CDR3 sequences, about 9.4% seen once; the top ten hold 0.98%. The sample holds many counts of this clonotype. The antigen remains undetermined. The germline V gene encodes CDR1 MNHNS and CDR2 SASEGT. Trimming pared 6 bases from V and 2 bases from J, leaving 17 bases between. The CDR3 has 15 residues. Healthy Caucasians were all of the donors. These data were also filed under a second study, of yellow fever vaccine responses in identical twins. That source reports: Vaccine T cell responses of twins reportedly seemed partly convergent and partly personalized.

This TCR was sampled from a woman aged 18-35 years in good health. The sample was PBMCs. The chain links TRBV6-1 to TRBJ2-7; D perhaps matches TRBD2 (5 bases). The CDR3 sequence: CASRETALGAYEQYF. The CDR3 DNA reads as TGTGCCAGCAGGGAAACTGCTTTGGGAGCCTACGAGCAGTACTTC.